These T cell receptor beta chains were read from a single sample in a study of blood T cell repertoires in COVID-19. Some clones are missing from TCRdb's copy, which holds only in-frame ones; the method was immunoSEQ multiplex PCR. This table holds approximately 75,000 clones, about nine tenths found once. The specimen sequenced was peripheral blood. The receptors come from a human donor in a cohort sampled during active COVID-19. The CDR3 runs from the conserved cysteine through the conserved F or W. Each record gives: CDR3 length, D gene, J gene, V gene, clone size, CDR3 DNA, CDR3 protein. D genes are given only for firm matches. Rows may omit the clone size; those that give it use once, few, many or a size class.

>17|-|TRBJ2-6|TRBV5-1|-
TGCGCCAGCAGCCCAACCCGCCAGTCCAATGGGGCCAACGTCCTGACTTTC
CASSPTRQSNGANVLTF
>15|-|TRBJ2-2|TRBV21-1|-
TGTGCCAGCCCCGGGACAGGAAAGAACACCGGGGAGCTGTTTTTT
CASPGTGKNTGELFF
>14|TRBD1|TRBJ1-5|TRBV7-8|-
TGTGCCAGCAGCTCCCGACAGGGTGGGGGGCCCCAGCATTTT
CASSSRQGGGPQHF
>14|TRBD1|TRBJ2-7|TRBV7-2|-
TGTGCCAGCAGCTTGGACAGGGCGGTCTACGAGCAGTACTTC
CASSLDRAVYEQYF
>16|TRBD2|TRBJ2-1|TRBV24-1|-
TGTGCCACCAGTGATTTCTCTTCGGGGAGGGACAATGAGCAGTTCTTC
CATSDFSSGRDNEQFF
>14|-|TRBJ1-4|TRBV6-5|-
TGTGCCAGCAGTCTCTCCAGGGGCCGTGAAAAACTGTTTTTT
CASSLSRGREKLFF
>14|TRBD1|TRBJ1-1|TRBV10-3|-
TGTGCCATCAGTGACCAGGACAGGGTTCCTGAAGCTTTCTTT
CAISDQDRVPEAFF
>16|-|TRBJ2-6|TRBV6-4|once
TGTGCCAGCACTTCTTCCGCTAGCTCTGGGGCCAACGTCCTGACTTTC
CASTSSASSGANVLTF
>15|TRBD1|TRBJ2-3|TRBV6-2/TRBV6-3|-
TGTGCCAGCAGTCCCCCTGGACAGGGGGTTTATACGCAGTATTTT
CASSPPGQGVYTQYF
>18|TRBD2|TRBJ2-7|TRBV13|-
TGTGCCAGCAGCTTAGATCCCCTAGCGGGTCCCAGCTCCTACGAGCAGTACTTC
CASSLDPLAGPSSYEQYF
>14|-|TRBJ2-5|TRBV7-2|-
TGTGCCAGCAGCTTAGGATCATCTAAAGAGACCCAGTACTTC
CASSLGSSKETQYF
>15|-|TRBJ2-3|TRBV4-1|-
TGCGCCAGCAGCCATCCCACCTACCTCCAGGGTACGCAGTATTTT
CASSHPTYLQGTQYF
>13|-|TRBJ1-5|TRBV6-5|-
TGTGCCAGCAGTTACCGGAGGGATCAGCCCCAGCATTTT
CASSYRRDQPQHF
>11|-|TRBJ2-7|TRBV29-1|-
TGCAGCGTTGGGCAGGGGAACGAGCAGTACTTC
CSVGQGNEQYF
>19|TRBD1|TRBJ1-4|TRBV18|-
TGTGCCAGCTCACCGGTCATCCCCGGGACAGGGGCCGTTAATGAAAAACTGTTTTTT
CASSPVIPGTGAVNEKLFF
>17|TRBD1|TRBJ2-7|TRBV3-1/TRBV3-2|-
TGTGCCAGCAGCCGCCAGGGACAGGGAAGGGCAAACTACGAGCAGTACTTC
CASSRQGQGRANYEQYF
>14|-|TRBJ1-3|TRBV28|-
TGTGCCAGCAGTTTCCTTATCTCTGGAAACACCATATATTTT
CASSFLISGNTIYF
>14|-|TRBJ2-3|TRBV6-5|-
TGTGCCAGCAGCTCGTACGGGAGCACAGATACGCAGTATTTT
CASSSYGSTDTQYF